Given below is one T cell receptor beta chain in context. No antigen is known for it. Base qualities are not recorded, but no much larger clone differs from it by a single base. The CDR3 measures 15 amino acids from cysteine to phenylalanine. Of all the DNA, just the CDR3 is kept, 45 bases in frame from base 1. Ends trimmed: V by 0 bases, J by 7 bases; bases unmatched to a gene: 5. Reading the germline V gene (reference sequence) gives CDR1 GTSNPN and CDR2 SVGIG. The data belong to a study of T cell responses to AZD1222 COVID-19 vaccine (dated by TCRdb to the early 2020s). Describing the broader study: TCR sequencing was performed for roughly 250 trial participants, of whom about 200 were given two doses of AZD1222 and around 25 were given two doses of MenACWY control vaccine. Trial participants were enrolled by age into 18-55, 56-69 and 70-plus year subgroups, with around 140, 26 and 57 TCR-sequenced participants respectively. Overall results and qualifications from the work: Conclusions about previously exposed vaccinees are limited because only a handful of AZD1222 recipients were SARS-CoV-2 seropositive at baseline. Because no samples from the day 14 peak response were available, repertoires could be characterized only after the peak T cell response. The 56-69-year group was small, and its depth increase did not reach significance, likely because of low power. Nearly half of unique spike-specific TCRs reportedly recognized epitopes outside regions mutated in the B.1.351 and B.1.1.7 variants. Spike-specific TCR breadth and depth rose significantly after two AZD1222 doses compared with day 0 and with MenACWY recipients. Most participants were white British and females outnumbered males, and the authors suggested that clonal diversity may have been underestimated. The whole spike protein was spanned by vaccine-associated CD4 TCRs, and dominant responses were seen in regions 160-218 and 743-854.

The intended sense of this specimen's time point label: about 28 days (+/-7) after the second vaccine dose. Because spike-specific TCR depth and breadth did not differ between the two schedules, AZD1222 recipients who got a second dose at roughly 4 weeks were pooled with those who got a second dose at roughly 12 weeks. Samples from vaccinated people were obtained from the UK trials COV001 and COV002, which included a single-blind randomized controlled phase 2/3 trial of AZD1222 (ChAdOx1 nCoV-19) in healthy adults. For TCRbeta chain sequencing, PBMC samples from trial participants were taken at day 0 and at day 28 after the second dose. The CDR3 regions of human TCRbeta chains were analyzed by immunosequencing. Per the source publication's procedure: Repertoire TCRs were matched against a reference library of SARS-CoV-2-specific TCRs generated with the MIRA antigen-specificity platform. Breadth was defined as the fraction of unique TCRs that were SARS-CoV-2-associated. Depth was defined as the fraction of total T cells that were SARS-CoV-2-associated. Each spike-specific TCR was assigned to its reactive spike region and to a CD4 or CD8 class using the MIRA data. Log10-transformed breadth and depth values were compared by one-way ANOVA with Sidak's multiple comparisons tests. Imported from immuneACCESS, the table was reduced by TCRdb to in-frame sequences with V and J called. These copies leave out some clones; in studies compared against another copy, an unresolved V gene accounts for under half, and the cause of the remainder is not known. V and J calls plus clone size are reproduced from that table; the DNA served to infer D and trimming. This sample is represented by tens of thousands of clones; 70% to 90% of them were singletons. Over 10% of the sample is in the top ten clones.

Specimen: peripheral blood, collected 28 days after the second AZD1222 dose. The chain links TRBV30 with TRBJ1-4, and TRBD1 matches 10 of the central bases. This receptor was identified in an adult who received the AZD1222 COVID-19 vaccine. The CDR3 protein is CAWSVKGQGVEKLFF. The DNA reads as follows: TGTGCCTGGAGTGTAAAAGGACAGGGGGTTGAAAAACTGTTTTTT.